This TCR beta chain was sequenced in a study of human T cells and chemical hapten exposure. Study overall: Sensitization used 2% DPC on around 2 cm by around 2 cm upper inner arm skin. Variability of per-sample TCR yields stemmed mainly from small differences in pooled library volume.

As to time point: pre-sensitization, week 0. Treatment: therapeutic diphenylcyclopropenone sensitization with weekly scalp DPC. This clonotype occurred a few times. The antigen is undetermined. Study-wide results and caveats: Among expanded TCRs, significantly more large CDR3 similarity clusters formed than among controls.

The study's library attached unique molecular identifiers to single cDNA molecules. TCRdb re-called the RACE reads through MiXCR, storing one row per CDR3 protein. Of fewer than 200,000 distinct CDR3 sequences listed, approximately 29% are singletons. Per the germline V gene, CDR1 is MGHRA and CDR2 is YSYEKL. V was pared by 0 bases and J by 4 bases, with 12 bases between. This CDR3 region has 15 residues. Sequenced here: whole blood, sampled in connection with sensitization to the hapten diphenylcyclopropenone (DPC). V is TRBV4-1 and J is TRBJ1-2; D might be TRBD1 (5 bases). The source of this sequence is a woman aged 25 to 39 with alopecia areata. Some clones in this sample may be carry-over from other donors' samples. The CDR3 here is CASSQERGNGYGYTF. DNA for the CDR3: TGCGCCAGCAGCCAAGAGAGGGGAAATGGCTATGGCTACACCTTC.